This T cell receptor (beta chain) is from a study of cytomegalovirus exposure and HLA in healthy donors. Vbeta (60) and Jbeta (13) primers were used in the PCR. Data came from immunoSEQ multiplex PCR; TCRdb stores just in-frame clones and leaves some out. The sample lists 110,000 or so clones, 67% occurring once. On this clone itself: Its matching antigen is unknown.

Findings and limits, study-wide: In a later analysis, productive TCRs from donors in an Asian-associated ancestry cluster reportedly carried fewer N-insertions than the cohort mean. With further analysis later on, most CMV-associated TCR beta chains appeared HLA-restricted. Per a prior analysis, the majority of TCR beta V segments were productive roughly 87% or roughly 30% of the time. Presence/absence analyses supposed approximately even sequencing depth among donors.

V trimming: 1 base; J trimming: 5 bases; junction bases outside the gene matches: 1. This CDR3 contains 13 residues. CDR1 SGHAT and CDR2 FQNNGV come from the germline V gene. Source material: PBMCs. The chain couples TRBV11-2 to TRBJ1-2; TRBD1 agrees at 7 bases. The origin of this receptor is a man aged 18 to 30 in good health and CMV-seropositive. DNA of the CDR3: TGTGCCAGCAGCTTAGGGACAGGATATGGCTACACCTTC. The encoded protein is CASSLGTGYGYTF. The complete variable domain, with remaining parts taken from reference TRBV11-2 and TRBJ1-2, reads EAGVAQSPRYKIIEKRQSVAFWCNPISGHATLYWYQQILGQGPKLLIQFQNNGVVDDSQLPKDRFSAERLKGVDSTLKIQPAKLEDSAVYLCASSLGTGYGYTFGSGTRLTVV.